This T cell receptor (beta chain) was observed in a study of vaccination and CD4 T cells after COVID-19. Treatment described: approximately nine-day PBMC culture with coronavirus spike peptide pools or control peptides (ViraFEST assay). Antigen-specific T cell expansion with peptide pools preceded TCR sequencing in the ViraFEST approach. Healthy vaccinees, negative for nucleocapsid antibodies before and after vaccination, had no earlier SARS-CoV-2 infection. Oncomine TCR Beta short-read sequencing was applied to DNA from cultured CD4+ T cells. TCRdb redid the calling of the PCR reads with MiXCR, one entry per CDR3 protein. Here the sample spans roughly 12,000 distinct CDR3 sequences, roughly 30% being singletons. This clonotype was counted between two and nine times. Its antigen is not identified. The sequenced sample was CD4+ T cells from blood, cultured in vitro, obtained before SARS-CoV-2 vaccination. The sequence was collected from a human donor who received a COVID-19 vaccine.

CDR3 nucleotide sequence: TGTGCCAGCAGCAAAAGGACGAGCAATCAGCCCCAGCATTTT. Protein: CASSKRTSNQPQHF. This chain connects TRBV6-1 to TRBJ1-5; D unresolved. Germline CDR1 is MNHNS and CDR2 is SASEGT. The CDR3 sequence is 14 residues long. The V and J ends lost 6 bases and 1 base respectively, with 10 bases between them.